This TCR beta chain was captured by sequencing in a study of spatial heterogeneity in lung cancer. Each CDR3 protein is one row after TCRdb ran MiXCR on the 5' RACE reads. The table lists 50,000 to 65,000 distinct CDR3 sequences, roughly 6.5% of them singletons, with 2.5% to 3% in the top ten. Time point in this sample: sample taken at primary tumor resection. In each case, whole RNA from tumor, nontumor lung or frozen PBMC was sequenced unsorted. CDR3 size: 15 residues. Trimming removed 5 bases from V and 1 base from J, with 11 bases in between. Germline V CDR1 and CDR2: MNHNY, SVGAGI (reference sequence). This clonotype showed up many times.

This clonotype was obtained from a female donor with early-stage non-small cell lung cancer. The rearrangement uses TRBV6-6 and TRBJ2-2; TRBD2 might be the D (6 bases). The sample was PBMCs, taken at surgery. The CDR3 nucleotides read TGTGCCAGCAGTCAGGGAGGACAGAACACCGGGGAGCTGTTTTTT. Protein sequence: CASSQGGQNTGELFF.